The 7 T cell receptor beta chains presented below share a single source sample, sequenced in a study of CD8+CD57+ T cells in acquired aplastic anemia. It was genomic DNA that served as the template for profiling TCR beta VDJ and CDR3. TCRdb re-called the reads with MiXCR, one entry per CDR3 protein. The sample contains approximately 170,000 distinct CDR3 sequences, 63% of which appear only once. The sequenced material came from sorted CD4+, CD8+, or CD8+CD57+ T cells (not recorded which) from PBMCs. These receptors all stem from a human donor in good health.

Concerning this clonotype itself: A read error may produce the germline difference seen at one junction end. The V call is TRBV4-2, the J call TRBJ2-7; the D gene is possibly TRBD1 (5 bases). Germline V gives CDR1 LGHNA, CDR2 YNFKEQ. The CDR3 is made up of 14 amino acids. The CDR3 sequence: CTSSQGQGTYEQYF. For the CDR3, the DNA is TGTACCAGCAGCCAAGGGCAGGGCACCTACGAGCAGTACTTC.

This clonotype was seen ten or more times. The chain has TRBV28 and TRBJ1-2; D is uncertain. The V end was cut by 7 bases, the J end by 1 base, with 13 bases between. The CDR3 loop spans 14 amino acids. The germline CDR1 and CDR2 sequences are MDHEN and SYDVKM. CDR3 sequence: CASTPLGDNYGYTF. In DNA, the CDR3 is TGTGCCAGCACTCCACTCGGAGATAACTATGGCTACACCTTC.

A few counts support this clonotype. The chain employs TRBV20-1 and TRBJ2-7, with a weak D call TRBD1 (5 bases). The CDR3 covers 14 residues. Trimming cost V 0 bases and J 6 bases, with 15 bases left between them. Germline V lookup: CDR1 DFQATT, CDR2 SNEGSKA (reference sequence). DNA of the CDR3: TGCAGTGCTAGAGATGGAACAGGTTGGGGCGAGCAGTACTTC. Translation: CSARDGTGWGEQYF.

The V gene is TRBV7-9, the J gene TRBJ2-3; D is unresolved. The V and J ends lost 5 bases and 2 bases respectively, with 5 bases between them. Germline values: CDR1 SEHNR, CDR2 FQNEAQ (reference sequence). This CDR3 is 12 amino acids long. CDR3 amino acids: CASSPATDTQYF. CDR3 bases: TGTGCCAGCAGCCCCGCCACAGATACGCAGTATTTT.

The chain combines TRBV7-3 with TRBJ2-7; a possible D gene is TRBD1 (6 bases). V was clipped by 5 bases and J by 7 bases, with 15 bases between them. This CDR3 region has 13 residues. Looked up from germline, CDR1 is SGHTA and CDR2 is FQGTGA. Here the CDR3 reads CASSAGQYNEQYF. The DNA for the CDR3 is TGTGCCAGCAGCGCCGGACAGTACAATGAGCAGTACTTC.

The chain recombines TRBV12-3 or TRBV12-4 with TRBJ1-6, with TRBD1 identical over 9 bases. The trim removed 5 bases at V and 7 bases at J, leaving 3 bases unmatched. The CDR3 is 14 residues long. The DNA of the CDR3 is TGTGCCAGCAGTATAGGGACAGGGAATTCACCCCTCCACTTT. Translated, it gives CASSIGTGNSPLHF.

In this sample, this clonotype turned up a few times. The chain uses TRBV7-9 and TRBJ1-5; D unclear. This CDR3 is built from 14 residues. Germline V gene data show CDR1 as SEHNR and CDR2 as FQNEAQ (reference sequence). Trimming left V 3 bases short and J 0 bases short, with 6 bases between. DNA for the CDR3: TGTGCCAGCAGCTTGGGGAATAGCAATCAGCCCCAGCATTTT. This sequence encodes CASSLGNSNQPQHF.